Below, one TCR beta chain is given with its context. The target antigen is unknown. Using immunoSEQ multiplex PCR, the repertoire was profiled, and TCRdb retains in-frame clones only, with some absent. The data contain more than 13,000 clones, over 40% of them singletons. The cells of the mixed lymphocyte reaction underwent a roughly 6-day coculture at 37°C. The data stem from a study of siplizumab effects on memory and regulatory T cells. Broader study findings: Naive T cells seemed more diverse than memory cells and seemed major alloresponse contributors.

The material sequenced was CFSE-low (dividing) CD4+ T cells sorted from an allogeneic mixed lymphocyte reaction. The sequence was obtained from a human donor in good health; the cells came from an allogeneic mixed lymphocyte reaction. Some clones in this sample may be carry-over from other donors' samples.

CDR3 region: CASSSPSGRSDTQYF. CDR3 bases: TGTGCCAGCAGCTCCCCTAGCGGGAGGAGCGATACGCAGTATTTT. This chain joins TRBV7-9 and TRBJ2-3; 11 bases line up with TRBD2. Germline V gene lookup returns CDR1 SEHNR and CDR2 FQNEAQ (reference sequence). The CDR3 consists of 15 residues. V gave up 4 bases and J gave up 6 bases; unmatched junction bases: 6.